The rows below give T cell receptor beta chains drawn from one sample of a study of T cell responses to AZD1222 COVID-19 vaccine. Data came from immunoSEQ multiplex PCR; TCRdb stores just in-frame clones and leaves some out. In the table there are about 27,000 clones, about 92% of which are singletons. The sample consisted of peripheral blood, taken 28 days after the second AZD1222 dose. The receptors stem from an adult who received the AZD1222 COVID-19 vaccine. The CDR3 runs from the conserved cysteine through the conserved F or W. D genes are given only for firm matches. Clone sizes are given selectively: once, few, many, or a class where the clone is expanded.

.,.,TRBJ2-3,TRBV5-1,CASSLSLTGGTDTQYF,TGCGCCAGCAGCTTATCACTGACGGGAGGCACAGATACGCAGTATTTT
.,.,TRBJ2-5,TRBV30,CAWSVPPETQYF,TGTGCCTGGAGTGTTCCTCCGGAGACCCAGTACTTC
.,TRBD2,TRBJ2-2,TRBV5-1,CASSLVAGDTGELFF,TGCGCCAGCAGCTTGGTAGCGGGAGACACCGGGGAGCTGTTTTTT
.,.,TRBJ2-3,TRBV12-3/TRBV12-4,CASSPSEEAQYF,TGTGCCAGCAGTCCCTCGGAGGAGGCGCAGTATTTT
.,.,TRBJ2-2,TRBV5-6,CASTPHPAGRFTGELFF,TGTGCCAGCACCCCCCACCCCGCGGGCCGCTTCACCGGGGAGCTGTTTTTT
once,.,TRBJ2-5,TRBV19,CASSTPGAVETQYF,TGTGCCAGTAGTACCCCGGGGGCGGTGGAGACCCAGTACTTC
.,.,TRBJ2-5,TRBV5-4,CASSLVGANKETQYF,TGTGCCAGCAGCTTGGTAGGTGCGAACAAAGAGACCCAGTACTTC
.,.,TRBJ1-1,TRBV7-2,CASSFPTESGAFF,TGTGCCAGCAGCTTCCCCACAGAAAGCGGAGCTTTCTTT
.,TRBD1,TRBJ2-7,TRBV6-2/TRBV6-3,CASSYETRTGGRYEQYF,TGTGCCAGCAGTTACGAAACCCGGACAGGCGGCCGGTACGAGCAGTACTTC
once,.,TRBJ2-7,TRBV28,CASNVPQGTSYEQYF,TGTGCCAGCAATGTCCCCCAGGGGACCTCCTACGAGCAGTACTTC
once,.,TRBJ2-3,TRBV4-2,CASSPTQLADTQYF,TGTGCCAGCAGCCCCACCCAGCTGGCCGATACGCAGTATTTT
.,.,TRBJ1-2,TRBV7-8,CASSLARKGGYTF,TGTGCCAGCAGCTTAGCGCGGAAGGGTGGCTACACCTTC
.,TRBD2,TRBJ2-7,TRBV7-2,CASLSFGGGTYEQYF,TGTGCCAGCCTTTCATTCGGGGGGGGTACTTACGAGCAGTACTTC
.,.,TRBJ1-5,TRBV19,CASSIRDNQPQHF,TGTGCCAGTAGTATAAGGGATAATCAGCCCCAGCATTTT
.,TRBD1,TRBJ1-2,TRBV7-9,CASSLRTGSGYTF,TGTGCCAGCAGCTTAAGGACAGGGTCTGGCTACACCTTC
.,.,TRBJ1-2,TRBV27,CASSFGSSNYGYTF,TGTGCCAGCAGTTTTGGGAGTTCTAACTATGGCTACACCTTC
.,TRBD2,TRBJ2-7,TRBV19,CASSGRAPAYEQYF,TGTGCCAGTAGCGGGAGGGCTCCAGCCTACGAGCAGTACTTC
.,TRBD1,TRBJ1-1,TRBV19,CASSRQGLISEAFF,TGTGCCAGTAGTCGACAGGGTTTGATTAGTGAAGCTTTCTTT
.,TRBD2,TRBJ2-7,TRBV18,CASSPPIAGQTYEQYF,TGTGCCAGCTCACCACCGATAGCGGGCCAAACCTACGAGCAGTACTTC
few,.,TRBJ1-4,TRBV30,CAWSTELEPGKEKLFF,TGTGCCTGGAGCACAGAGTTAGAGCCCGGGAAAGAAAAACTGTTTTTT
few,.,TRBJ2-3,TRBV21-1,CASSAYRGGVGDTQYF,TGTGCCAGCAGCGCCTACAGGGGAGGGGTAGGAGATACGCAGTATTTT
once,.,TRBJ2-3,TRBV5-1,CASSTDHGTDTQYF,TGCGCCAGCAGCACAGACCATGGCACAGATACGCAGTATTTT
.,TRBD1,TRBJ1-4,TRBV7-6,CASSPGDRGYEKLFF,TGTGCCAGCAGCCCCGGGGACAGGGGTTATGAAAAACTGTTTTTT
.,.,TRBJ2-5,TRBV6-2/TRBV6-3,CASSKLRAFQETQYF,TGTGCCAGCAGTAAACTAAGGGCTTTCCAAGAGACCCAGTACTTC
once,.,TRBJ2-7,TRBV14,CASSHRIGPTGAYEQYF,TGTGCCAGCAGCCACAGGATCGGACCCACCGGAGCCTACGAGCAGTACTTC
.,.,TRBJ1-2,TRBV7-9,CASSLGGALDYGYTF,TGTGCCAGCAGCTTAGGGGGGGCGCTTGACTATGGCTACACCTTC
.,TRBD1,TRBJ1-2,TRBV28,CASRDRANYGYTF,TGTGCCAGCAGAGACAGGGCCAACTATGGCTACACCTTC
.,TRBD2,TRBJ2-2,TRBV6-2/TRBV6-3,CASSHGGRAAGGELFF,TGTGCCAGCAGTCACGGGGGGAGGGCCGCCGGCGGGGAGCTGTTTTTT
.,TRBD1,TRBJ2-7,TRBV19,CASSIGTGMNEQYF,TGTGCCAGTAGTATTGGGACAGGGATGAACGAGCAGTACTTC
.,TRBD2,TRBJ2-1,TRBV5-1,CASSLAGGSSYNEQFF,TGCGCCAGCAGCTTGGCCGGCGGGAGCTCCTACAATGAGCAGTTCTTC
few,.,TRBJ2-1,TRBV3-1/TRBV3-2,CASRVSRGSYNEQFF,TGTGCCAGCAGGGTCTCGCGAGGATCCTACAATGAGCAGTTCTTC
.,.,TRBJ1-3,TRBV11-3,CASSLSSLGRPGNTIYF,TGTGCCAGCAGCTTAAGCTCCCTGGGGCGACCGGGAAACACCATATATTTT
.,.,TRBJ2-7,TRBV11-2,CASSLPSGSSYEQYF,TGTGCCAGCAGCCTCCCGAGCGGAAGCTCCTACGAGCAGTACTTC
.,.,TRBJ1-5,TRBV7-9,CASSPLKGSSNQPQHF,TGTGCCAGCAGCCCCCTGAAGGGGTCTAGCAATCAGCCCCAGCATTTT
.,.,TRBJ2-1,TRBV30,CAWSGVYNEQFF,TGTGCCTGGAGTGGAGTTTACAATGAGCAGTTCTTC
few,.,TRBJ2-7,TRBV11-1,CASSFPGASSYEQYF,TGTGCCAGCAGCTTTCCGGGGGCAAGCTCCTACGAGCAGTACTTC
.,TRBD2,TRBJ2-3,TRBV4-2,CASTPGIGSGTTDTQYF,TGTGCCAGCACCCCGGGTATAGGTAGCGGGACAACAGATACGCAGTATTTT
.,.,TRBJ1-5,TRBV4-3,CASSQDPALGQPQHF,TGCGCCAGCAGCCAAGACCCTGCGTTGGGCCAGCCCCAGCATTTT
.,.,TRBJ1-3,TRBV19,CASRRGTGNTIYF,TGTGCCAGTAGGAGGGGTACAGGAAACACCATATATTTT
.,.,TRBJ2-7,TRBV9,CASSSGRGAAYEQYF,TGTGCCAGCAGTTCTGGTCGGGGGGCGGCCTACGAGCAGTACTTC
.,TRBD1,TRBJ2-1,TRBV6-2/TRBV6-3,CASSYRDRTEQFF,TGTGCCAGCAGTTATCGGGACAGGACCGAGCAGTTCTTC
.,TRBD1,TRBJ2-3,TRBV7-2,CASSTQQGAGADTQYF,TGTGCCAGCAGCACCCAACAGGGGGCGGGAGCAGATACGCAGTATTTT
.,TRBD1,TRBJ1-2,TRBV7-2,CASSLDTGVGYGYTF,TGTGCCAGCAGCTTAGACACAGGGGTGGGCTATGGCTACACCTTC
.,TRBD1,TRBJ2-7,TRBV7-9,CASSQTGTGPSYEQYF,TGTGCCAGCAGCCAAACCGGGACAGGGCCCTCCTACGAGCAGTACTTC
.,TRBD1,TRBJ2-1,TRBV15,CATGRTGIYNEQFF,TGTGCCACAGGGAGGACAGGGATCTACAATGAGCAGTTCTTC
few,.,TRBJ1-1,TRBV6-5,CASRGFREAFF,TGTGCCAGCAGGGGATTTAGAGAAGCTTTCTTT
.,.,TRBJ2-5,TRBV30,CAWAPSLQETQYF,TGTGCCTGGGCCCCGAGTCTCCAAGAGACCCAGTACTTC
.,.,TRBJ1-4,TRBV18,CASSPLPHNNEKLFF,TGTGCCAGCTCACCACTACCCCATAATAATGAAAAACTGTTTTTT
once,.,TRBJ1-1,TRBV19,CASSRTGLIPEAFF,TGTGCCAGTAGCCGAACAGGGTTAATACCAGAAGCTTTCTTT
.,.,TRBJ2-7,TRBV27,CASSLSRGAYEQYF,TGTGCCAGCAGCCTGTCGAGGGGGGCCTACGAGCAGTACTTC
.,TRBD1,TRBJ2-5,TRBV2,CASSTGQGVVTQYF,TGTGCCAGCAGTACCGGACAGGGGGTAGTGACCCAGTACTTC
.,.,TRBJ2-3,TRBV11-3,CASSLGRTVADTQYF,TGTGCCAGCAGTTTGGGACGGACAGTCGCAGATACGCAGTATTTT
.,.,TRBJ1-4,TRBV14,CASSQLGGQTNEKLFF,TGTGCCAGCAGCCAGCTGGGGGGACAAACTAATGAAAAACTGTTTTTT